Listed below are T cell receptor beta chains from one sample, sequenced in a study of blood T cell repertoires in COVID-19. Clones were read by immunoSEQ multiplex PCR, and TCRdb kept only the in-frame ones, dropping some. The sample yields a few hundred thousand clones, over 75% seen once. Source material: peripheral blood. Receptors were obtained from a man in his late teens or twenties with active or convalescent COVID-19. Both conserved end residues are part of each CDR3. D genes are given only for firm matches. Clone size is shown for a subset of rows, as once, few, many or a class of expanded clone.

V gene: TRBV3-1/TRBV3-2; J gene: TRBJ1-6; D gene: TRBD1; clone size: .; CDR3 DNA: TGTGCCAGCAGCCAAGAGGGACAGAATTCACCCCTCCACTTT; CDR3 protein: CASSQEGQNSPLHF
V gene: TRBV3-1/TRBV3-2; J gene: TRBJ1-1; D gene: .; clone size: .; CDR3 DNA: TGTGCCAGCAGCCCCCTGGGGGGGACTGAAGCTTTCTTT; CDR3 protein: CASSPLGGTEAFF
V gene: TRBV6-5; J gene: TRBJ1-1; D gene: .; clone size: .; CDR3 DNA: TGTGCCAGCAGTTACTCCAATAGCTTTGGTGAAGCTTTCTTT; CDR3 protein: CASSYSNSFGEAFF
V gene: TRBV19; J gene: TRBJ1-2; D gene: .; clone size: .; CDR3 DNA: TGTGCCAGTAAGGCAGGCCCTTCTAACTATGGCTACACCTTC; CDR3 protein: CASKAGPSNYGYTF
V gene: TRBV5-4; J gene: TRBJ1-1; D gene: TRBD1; clone size: .; CDR3 DNA: TGTGCCAGCAGCTGGGGACAGAGAACTGAAGCTTTCTTT; CDR3 protein: CASSWGQRTEAFF
V gene: TRBV15; J gene: TRBJ1-5; D gene: TRBD1; clone size: .; CDR3 DNA: TGTGCCACCAGCAGACACGACCCACAGGGGACCACGCCAGCCAGGAGTCCCCAGCATTTT; CDR3 protein: CATSRHDPQGTTPARSPQHF
V gene: TRBV6-6; J gene: TRBJ1-3; D gene: .; clone size: .; CDR3 DNA: TGTGCCAGCAGTTACTTGGGGAGGGGACTTGGAAACACCATATATTTT; CDR3 protein: CASSYLGRGLGNTIYF
V gene: TRBV6-5; J gene: TRBJ2-7; D gene: TRBD2; clone size: .; CDR3 DNA: TGTGCCAGCGCTCGACTAGCGGGGCGGTACGAGCAGTACTTC; CDR3 protein: CASARLAGRYEQYF
V gene: TRBV23-1; J gene: TRBJ1-3; D gene: .; clone size: .; CDR3 DNA: TGCGCCAGCAGTCAACGCCCCTCGGGGGGCAAAGGAGTTCGTGGAAACACCATATATTTT; CDR3 protein: CASSQRPSGGKGVRGNTIYF
V gene: TRBV7-3; J gene: TRBJ2-1; D gene: TRBD1; clone size: .; CDR3 DNA: TGTGCCAGCAGCTTACGACAGGGGGGCTACAATGAGCAGTTCTTC; CDR3 protein: CASSLRQGGYNEQFF
V gene: TRBV10-1; J gene: TRBJ1-2; D gene: .; clone size: .; CDR3 DNA: TGCGCCAGCAGTGAAAGCAGGGGTCCCTCGTACTATGGCTACACCTTC; CDR3 protein: CASSESRGPSYYGYTF
V gene: TRBV20-1; J gene: TRBJ1-6; D gene: .; clone size: .; CDR3 DNA: TGCAGTGCACGGGACACCGCGACCCTCCACTTT; CDR3 protein: CSARDTATLHF
V gene: TRBV6-2/TRBV6-3; J gene: TRBJ1-1; D gene: .; clone size: .; CDR3 DNA: TGTGCCAGCAGTTACCGCGGCGTCAGGGTTAACACTGAAGCTTTCTTT; CDR3 protein: CASSYRGVRVNTEAFF
V gene: TRBV23-1; J gene: TRBJ2-1; D gene: TRBD1; clone size: once; CDR3 DNA: TGCGCCAGAAAAGGGACAGGGGGTATCAATGAGCAGTTCTTC; CDR3 protein: CARKGTGGINEQFF
V gene: TRBV10-3; J gene: TRBJ2-7; D gene: .; clone size: .; CDR3 DNA: TGTGCCATACAGAGTTCCTACGAGCAGTACTTC; CDR3 protein: CAIQSSYEQYF